Described below is a single T cell receptor (beta chain) sequence and its context. Its antigen is unidentified. V shed 3 bases and J shed 6 bases, with 15 bases lying between them. Germline V gives CDR1 SGDLS, CDR2 YYNGEE. The CDR3 spans 15 residues. These data come from a study of cytomegalovirus exposure and HLA in healthy donors. Both 60 Vbeta primers and 13 Jbeta primers went into the PCR. The protocol was immunoSEQ multiplex PCR, while the TCRdb copy is restricted to in-frame clones and leaves out a portion. The sample yields about 39,000 clones, of which the top ten take up about 3.2%. General observations from the study: According to an earlier analysis, most TCR beta V segments yielded productive rearrangements about 90% or about 30% of the time. Across donors, sequencing depth was assumed by presence/absence analyses to be roughly uniform.

The TCR comes from a young woman in good health and CMV-seropositive. The sequencing sample was made of PBMCs. The V gene is TRBV9, the J gene TRBJ2-2; D may be TRBD2 (6 bases). Written as DNA, the CDR3 is TGTGCCAGCAGCGCTACCGGGACTCCGGCCGGGGAGCTGTTTTTT. Its protein product is CASSATGTPAGELFF.